Following are 8 T cell receptor beta chains from one sample sequenced in a study of a mutant IDH1 vaccine in newly diagnosed glioma. Profiled with immunoSEQ multiplex PCR; TCRdb holds only in-frame clones, not every one. The sample lists roughly 43,000 clones; less than 85% were seen once. No cognate antigen is known for these TCRs. Sample time point: week 23, last vaccination. Alongside topical imiquimod, each dose of vaccine comprised 300 ug of mutant IDH1 20-mer peptide. Here the sequenced sample was PBMCs, taken from a glioma patient whose treatment included an IDH1 peptide vaccine. These receptor sequences come from a woman aged 18 to 35 with glioma. Some clones in this sample may be carry-over from other donors' samples.

CDR3 protein: CASSGREQFF. In DNA form, the CDR3 reads TGTGCCAGCAGTGGGAGGGAGCAGTTCTTC. The chain links TRBV9 to TRBJ2-1; a possible D gene is TRBD2 (6 bases). The CDR3 loop spans 10 amino acids. Germline V lookup: CDR1 SGDLS, CDR2 YYNGEE. Trimming left V 5 bases short and J 10 bases short, with 7 bases between.

The chain couples TRBV25-1 to TRBJ2-2; TRBD1 agrees at 7 bases. Germline trimming cut 4 bases from V and 3 bases from J; bases unmatched to any gene: 2. The V gene's germline CDR1 is MGHDK and CDR2 SYGVNS. The CDR3 totals 14 residues. CDR3 sequence (DNA): TGTGCCAGCAGTGGCGACAGGGACACCGGGGAGCTGTTTTTT. It encodes CASSGDRDTGELFF.

The chain employs TRBV27 and TRBJ2-1; TRBD1 or TRBD2 may be the D gene (5 bases each). The CDR3 contains 12 residues. V lost 10 bases and J lost 10, with 17 bases in between. Germline loops: CDR1 MNHEY, CDR2 SMNVEV (reference sequence). The CDR3 reads CATGASPGEQFF. As DNA, the CDR3 is TGTGCCACCGGGGCCTCCCCAGGGGAGCAGTTCTTC.

The chain uses TRBV19 and TRBJ2-3; D may be TRBD2 (5 bases). This CDR3 contains 17 residues. Germline CDR1 and CDR2: LNHDA and SQIVND (reference sequence). Between the trimmed V and J ends, which lost 2 bases and 4 bases, there was a span of 19 bases. CDR3 bases: TGTGCCAGTAGTATAAGGTCTGTCGGGAATAGACCAGATACGCAGTATTTT. Amino acid sequence: CASSIRSVGNRPDTQYF.

The chain carries TRBV5-6 and TRBJ1-4, with D maybe TRBD1 (5 bases). The germline V gene encodes CDR1 SGHDT and CDR2 YYEEEE. The CDR3 has 14 residues. The V and J ends lost 2 bases and 13 bases respectively, with 18 bases between them. CDR3 sequence: CASSFSGLFRGLFF. DNA of the CDR3: TGTGCCAGCAGCTTTTCCGGGCTGTTTAGGGGACTGTTTTTT.

V and J are TRBV9 and TRBJ1-1; 7 positions match TRBD1. CDR1 SGDLS and CDR2 YYNGEE come from the germline V gene. The CDR3 contains 12 residues. Germline trimming cut 3 bases from V and 8 bases from J; bases unmatched to any gene: 4. In nucleotides, the CDR3 is TGTGCCAGCAGCGCAACAGGGGCCGAAGCTTTCTTT. It codes for CASSATGAEAFF.

The rearrangement joins TRBV11-2 to TRBJ1-3, with D perhaps matching TRBD1 (5 bases). This CDR3 has 17 residues. V lost 0 bases and J lost 1, with 13 bases in between. Germline-derived CDR1 and CDR2 are SGHAT and FQNNGV. CDR3 sequence: CASSLDPGTRSGNTIYF. The DNA of the CDR3 is TGTGCCAGCAGCTTAGATCCCGGGACTCGGTCTGGAAACACCATATATTTT.

V gene TRBV7-9 combines with J gene TRBJ1-6, with 9 bases lining up with TRBD1. CDR3 length: 16 amino acids. Trimming at V came to 0 bases and at J to 10 bases, leaving 7 bases not matched to a gene. CDR1 SEHNR and CDR2 FQNEAQ come from the germline V gene (reference sequence). This chain's CDR3 is CASSLAPGQGGSPLHF. CDR3 DNA sequence: TGTGCCAGCAGCTTAGCACCGGGACAGGGAGGCTCACCCCTCCACTTT. The full variable domain, completed using reference TRBV7-9 and TRBJ1-6, is DTGVSQNPRHKITKRGQNVTFRCDPISEHNRLYWYRQTLGQGPEFLTYFQNEAQLEKSRLLSDRFSAERPKGSFSTLEIQRTEQGDSAMYLCASSLAPGQGGSPLHFGNGTRLTVT.